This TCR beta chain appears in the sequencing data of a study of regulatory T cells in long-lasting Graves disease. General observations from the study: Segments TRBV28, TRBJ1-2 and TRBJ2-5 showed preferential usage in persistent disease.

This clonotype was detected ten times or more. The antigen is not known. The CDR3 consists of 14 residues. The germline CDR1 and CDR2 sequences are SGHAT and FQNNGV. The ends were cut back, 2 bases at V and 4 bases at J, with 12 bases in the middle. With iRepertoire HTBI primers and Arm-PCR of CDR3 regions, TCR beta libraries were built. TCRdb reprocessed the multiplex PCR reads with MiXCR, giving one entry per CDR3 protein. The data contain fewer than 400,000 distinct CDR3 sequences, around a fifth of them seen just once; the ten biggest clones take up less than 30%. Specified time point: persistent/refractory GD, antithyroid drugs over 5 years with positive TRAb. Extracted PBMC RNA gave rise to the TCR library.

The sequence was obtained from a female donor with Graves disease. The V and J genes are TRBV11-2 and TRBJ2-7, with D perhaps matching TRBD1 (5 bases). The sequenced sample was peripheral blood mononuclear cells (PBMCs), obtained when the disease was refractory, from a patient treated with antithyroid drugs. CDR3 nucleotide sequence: TGTGCCAGCAGCTTATATCCAGGGCAATACGAGCAGTACTTC. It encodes CASSLYPGQYEQYF. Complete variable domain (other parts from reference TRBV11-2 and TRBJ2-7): EAGVAQSPRYKIIEKRQSVAFWCNPISGHATLYWYQQILGQGPKLLIQFQNNGVVDDSQLPKDRFSAERLKGVDSTLKIQPAKLEDSAVYLCASSLYPGQYEQYFGPGTRLTVT.